This TCR beta chain was sequenced during a study of response to subunit inactivated influenza vaccine. Germline V gives CDR1 SEHNR, CDR2 FQNEAQ (reference sequence). V was shortened by 1 base and J by 4 bases, with 13 bases between the two germline ends. The CDR3 consists of 15 residues. Via MiXCR, TCRdb re-called the RT-PCR reads, giving one row per CDR3 protein. There are about 650,000 distinct CDR3 sequences in the sample; about 14% occur only once, and 7.5% to 8% lies in the top ten. The TCR was taken from a man aged 45-65 years who received an inactivated influenza vaccine. Sequenced material: PBMCs from blood, taken about 14 days before vaccination. The chain couples TRBV7-9 to TRBJ1-2; D unclear. DNA of the CDR3: TGTGCCAGCAGCTTAGGTACAAACTTTGCCTATGGCTACACCTTC. Residues: CASSLGTNFAYGYTF.